Below are 10 T cell receptor beta chains sequenced from a single sample in a study of technical replicates of blood from several donors. Assay used: immunoSEQ multiplex PCR; TCRdb lists only in-frame clones, some missing. The table includes about 70,000 clones, approximately 96% detected once. Sequenced material: T cells isolated from PBMCs. These receptors originate from a human donor in good health.

This clone appeared a single time. This chain joins TRBV7-6 and TRBJ1-1; D call uncertain. This CDR3 is built from 14 residues. Germline CDR1 and CDR2: SGHVS and FNYEAQ. Trimming shortened V by 1 base and J by 1 base, and 7 bases separated the two germline ends. This chain's CDR3 is CASSLEQENTEAFF. In DNA, the CDR3 is TGTGCCAGCAGCTTAGAACAAGAGAACACTGAAGCTTTCTTT.

In its sample, this clone was seen once. CDR3 bases: TGTGCCAGCACCCGAAGGGCGACAGGGTTGGGGGAGCAGTACTTC. This gives the protein CASTRRATGLGEQYF. The chain joins TRBV27 to TRBJ2-7; 7 bases are a match to TRBD1. J lost 7 bases, V lost 7 bases, and 16 bases had no gene match. CDR1 is MNHEY and CDR2 is SMNVEV in the germline V gene (reference sequence). The CDR3 is 15 residues long.

The rearrangement links TRBV30 to TRBJ2-3; possibly TRBD2 for D (5 bases). Looked up from germline, CDR1 is GTSNPN and CDR2 is SVGIG (reference sequence). With 4 bases removed from V and 1 base from J, the gap between germline ends came to 6 bases. This CDR3 has 12 residues. CDR3: CAWTEGTDTQYF. The CDR3 DNA follows: TGTGCCTGGACGGAGGGCACAGATACGCAGTATTTT.

This chain joins TRBV28 and TRBJ1-2, with 9 bases matching TRBD1. V lost 4 bases, J lost 5 bases, and 2 bases stayed unmatched. This CDR3 is built from 13 residues. Germline-derived CDR1 and CDR2 are MDHEN and SYDVKM. CDR3 sequence reads: CASSYGTGYGYTF. Here the CDR3 DNA reads TGTGCCAGCAGTTACGGGACAGGGTATGGCTACACCTTC.

CDR3 bases: TGTGCCAGCTCACCACCCGGCCCCATAATCGGGGTGAACACTGAAGCTTTCTTT. Translation: CASSPPGPIIGVNTEAFF. This rearrangement joins TRBV18 to TRBJ1-1; D call uncertain. The CDR3 has 18 residues. Germline V gives CDR1 KGHSH, CDR2 LQKENI. Trimming cost V 0 bases and J 0 bases, with 17 bases left between them.

The chain links TRBV27 to TRBJ1-2; D might be TRBD1 (5 bases). The germline V and J ends were trimmed by 4 bases and 3 bases, with 12 bases remaining between them. CDR3 length equals 14 residues. Germline V CDR1 and CDR2: MNHEY, SMNVEV (reference sequence). CDR3 coding DNA: TGTGCCAGCAGTTGGAGGGGTTTCGACTATGGCTACACCTTC. It codes for CASSWRGFDYGYTF.

The rearrangement joins TRBV19 to TRBJ2-2, with D possibly matching TRBD2 (6 bases). The CDR3 length is 15 residues. Germline loops: CDR1 LNHDA, CDR2 SQIVND (reference sequence). V lost 8 bases and J lost 4, with 17 bases in between. CDR3 DNA sequence: TGTGCCAGTGGGGTGGACCCGGGGGTCACCGGGGAGCTGTTTTTT. Residues: CASGVDPGVTGELFF.

This clone was recorded once. V and J are TRBV9 and TRBJ2-7, with TRBD2 matching over 7 bases. The CDR3 is 15 amino acids. Germline-derived CDR1 and CDR2 are SGDLS and YYNGEE. V trimming: 3 bases; J trimming: 6 bases; junction bases outside the gene matches: 12. CDR3 sequence: CASSASHHPSGEQYF. The CDR3 nucleotides are TGTGCCAGCAGCGCATCACATCATCCTAGCGGCGAGCAGTACTTC.

The chain uses TRBV7-6 and TRBJ2-7; no definite D call. The CDR3 spans 13 residues. The germline V gene encodes CDR1 SGHVS and CDR2 FNYEAQ. Trimming pared 4 bases from V and 5 bases from J, leaving 12 bases between. CDR3 in amino acids: CASSSAETHEQYF. The CDR3 DNA follows: TGTGCCAGCAGCTCGGCCGAGACACACGAGCAGTACTTC.

This clone appeared once. The genes are TRBV28 and TRBJ1-2; no reliable D call. The CDR3 length is 14 residues. Trimming shortened V by 8 bases and J by 0 bases, and 13 bases separated the two germline ends. Germline CDR1 is MDHEN and CDR2 is SYDVKM. The CDR3 bases are TGTGCCAGCCTCCCGGGGTCAGCTAACTATGGCTACACCTTC. Amino acids: CASLPGSANYGYTF.